This record covers a single TCR beta chain. Antigen specificity is unknown. This sample was taken from a study of blood T cells in healthy people across ages. Whole-study findings and limits: Long-lived donors carried more naive CD4+ cells and greater diversity than aged donors. Across samples, TCR beta diversity tracked strongly with naive T cell percentage.

Next came a second PCR, run for about 7 to 11 cycles, which used a sample-barcoded 5' primer along with a J-beta primer mix. TCRdb fed the 5' RACE reads into MiXCR, producing one record per CDR3 protein. The sample lists approximately 880,000 distinct CDR3 sequences, about 48% seen once, with 13% in the top ten. Total RNA extraction produced at least 6 micrograms (per sample) for the study. The clonotype was recovered from a man aged 30-40 years in good health. The sample comprised blood.

This chain's CDR3 is CASSYRSGDQPQHF. Written as DNA, the CDR3 is TGTGCCAGCAGTTACAGGTCAGGGGACCAGCCCCAGCATTTT. This chain uses TRBV6-5 with TRBJ1-5; maybe TRBD1 (6 bases). V dropped 2 bases and J dropped 7 bases, with 12 bases sitting between them. The CDR3 is made up of 14 amino acids. CDR1 and CDR2 (germline): MNHEY, SVGAGI.